The 18 T cell receptor beta chains listed next were all sequenced from one sample in a study of Tregs in tolerant kidney transplant recipients (dated by TCRdb to 2018 to 2020). Receptor amplification or capture employed the immunoSEQ multiplex PCR assay. The table comes from immuneACCESS by way of TCRdb, which keeps in-frame sequences with V and J called. Part of the clones is missing from these tables; in studies checked, under half for an unresolved V gene and the rest for unknown reasons. Recorded for this sample are about 50,000 clones; more than 70% of them occurred a single time. The ten largest account for roughly 16% of the sample. The transplants used related donors along with nonmyeloablative bone marrow transplantation, and in the human trials mixed chimerism was transient. This material consisted of CD8+ T cells from blood (PBMCs), taken 12 months after the transplant. These receptors were obtained from a human patient who received a combined kidney and bone marrow transplant. Some T cells seen after a transplant may have their origin in the graft donor.

This clone was detected only once. This CDR3 is CASSHPAGGAYNEQFF. In nucleotides, the CDR3 is TGCGCCAGCAGCCACCCAGCGGGAGGGGCCTACAATGAGCAGTTCTTC. This chain joins TRBV4-1 and TRBJ2-1; 10 nucleotides agree with TRBD2. Per the germline V gene, CDR1 is MGHRA and CDR2 is YSYEKL. The CDR3 extends over 16 amino acids. V lost 3 bases, J lost 2 bases, and 4 bases stayed unmatched.

The chain joins TRBV7-6 to TRBJ2-3, with TRBD2 as a possible D gene (6 bases). The CDR3 is 15 amino acids. Germline CDR1 reads SGHVS; CDR2 reads FNYEAQ. The ends were cut back, 5 bases at V and 2 bases at J, with 14 bases in the middle. The DNA for the CDR3 is TGTGCCAGCAGCCAAGTGGGGGGACCCACAGATACGCAGTATTTT. The encoded protein is CASSQVGGPTDTQYF.

V and J are TRBV13 and TRBJ2-7; D may be TRBD1 (6 bases). The germline gives CDR1 PRHDT, CDR2 FYEKMQ (reference sequence). The V end was cut by 0 bases, the J end by 0 bases, with 12 bases between. The CDR3 totals 16 residues. This CDR3 is CASSLGSVGGSYEQYF. The CDR3 DNA is TGTGCCAGCAGCTTAGGATCCGTAGGGGGCTCCTACGAGCAGTACTTC.

This clone came up once. The chain carries TRBV19 and TRBJ1-5; TRBD1 is a possible D gene (5 bases). Germline CDR1 reads LNHDA; CDR2 reads SQIVND (reference sequence). The V and J ends lost 7 bases and 6 bases respectively, with 13 bases between them. This CDR3 contains 13 residues. The CDR3 DNA is TGTGCCAGTACATTGGGGGGTCTTCAGCCCCAGCATTTT. Translated, it gives CASTLGGLQPQHF. Full variable domain (rest looked up from reference TRBV19 and TRBJ1-5): DGGITQSPKYLFRKEGQNVTLSCEQNLNHDAMYWYRQDPGQGLRLIYYSQIVNDFQKGDIAEGYSVSREKKESFPLTVTSAQKNPTAFYLCASTLGGLQPQHFGDGTRLSIL.

The chain is built from TRBV7-6 and TRBJ1-2, with 12 bases aligning to TRBD1. The V gene's germline CDR1 is SGHVS and CDR2 FNYEAQ. The CDR3 extends over 15 amino acids. Trimming at V came to 5 bases and at J to 4 bases, leaving 5 bases not matched to a gene. In DNA form, the CDR3 reads TGTGCCAGCAGCGCCGGGACAGGGGGCAGCTATGGCTACACCTTC. This codes for CASSAGTGGSYGYTF.

This clone was counted once. The chain combines TRBV6-1 with TRBJ2-1; 8 nucleotides line up with TRBD2. Trimming took 8 bases from V and 8 from J; bases not matched to a gene: 11. The CDR3 is 14 amino acids. The germline gives CDR1 MNHNS, CDR2 SASEGT. CDR3: CASGGLDLTDEQFF. The CDR3 region has the DNA TGTGCCAGCGGGGGACTAGACCTTACTGATGAGCAGTTCTTC.

V usage is TRBV5-4 and J usage is TRBJ2-5; D possibly corresponds to TRBD1 (5 bases). The J call is uncertain, as TRBJ2-7 better fits the DNA end. The germline CDR1 and CDR2 sequences are SGHNT and YYREEE (reference sequence). CDR3 size: 12 residues. The CDR3 sequence: CATTTETYEQYF. The CDR3 DNA sequence: TGTGCCACCACGACAGAGACCTACGAGCAGTACTTC.

The V and J genes are TRBV6-1 and TRBJ2-1; 7 nucleotides match TRBD2. Unmatched junction bases numbered 6, after V lost 6 bases and J lost 4 bases. Germline CDR1 reads MNHNS; CDR2 reads SASEGT. The length of the CDR3 is 14 residues. The CDR3 sequence: CASRPGLLYNEQFF. For the CDR3, the DNA is TGTGCCAGCAGGCCGGGACTACTATACAATGAGCAGTTCTTC.

This chain joins TRBV18 and TRBJ2-7; perhaps TRBD1 as D (5 bases). Trimming removed 3 bases from V and 5 bases from J, with 14 bases in between. The CDR3 consists of 14 residues. Per the germline V gene, CDR1 is KGHSH and CDR2 is LQKENI. CDR3 sequence: CASSPAGPRDEQYF. The CDR3 nucleotides are TGTGCCAGCTCACCGGCAGGGCCTAGAGACGAGCAGTACTTC.

This clone is a singleton in its sample. The V and J genes are TRBV5-5 and TRBJ2-3; 11 nucleotides line up with TRBD2. The length of the CDR3 is 16 residues. CDR1 is SGHKS, CDR2 YYEKEE, per germline (reference sequence). The trim removed 4 bases at V and 2 bases at J, leaving 6 bases unmatched. The CDR3 loop is CASSDSSGRFTDTQYF. In nucleotides, the CDR3 is TGTGCCAGCAGCGATTCTAGCGGGAGGTTCACAGATACGCAGTATTTT. The variable domain in full, completed from reference TRBV5-5 and TRBJ2-3, reads DAGVTQSPTHLIKTRGQQVTLRCSPISGHKSVSWYQQVLGQGPQFIFQYYEKEERGRGNFPDRFSARQFPNYSSELNVNALLLGDSALYLCASSDSSGRFTDTQYFGPGTRLTVL.

This clone was found once. The CDR3 sequence is CASSSRTAGNSYNEQFF. CDR3 nucleotides: TGTGCCAGCAGTTCCAGGACAGCGGGGAACTCCTACAATGAGCAGTTCTTC. The chain combines TRBV27 with TRBJ2-1; D might be TRBD2 (7 bases). Deletions cut 4 bases from V and 0 bases from J, with 16 bases between. The CDR3 contains 17 residues. The germline gives CDR1 MNHEY, CDR2 SMNVEV (reference sequence).

This clone was detected once. The same CDR3 arises from other DNA sequences in this sample as well. The chain employs TRBV9 and TRBJ2-7; 8 positions agree with TRBD2. The V gene end was trimmed by 4 bases and the J gene end by 0 bases; junction bases not matched to a gene: 3. The germline V gene has CDR1 SGDLS and CDR2 YYNGEE. The CDR3 totals 14 residues. The CDR3 reads CASSPGGGSYEQYF. In DNA, the CDR3 is TGTGCCAGCAGCCCCGGGGGGGGCTCCTACGAGCAGTACTTC.

This chain uses TRBV7-9 with TRBJ2-2, with 10 nucleotides matching TRBD2. Germline V gene lookup returns CDR1 SEHNR and CDR2 FQNEAQ (reference sequence). The V segment lost 5 bases and the J segment 6 bases; nucleotides outside the gene matches: 6. The CDR3 runs 15 residues. The CDR3 loop is CASSQFSGRAGELFF. CDR3 nucleotide sequence: TGTGCCAGCAGCCAATTCAGCGGGAGGGCCGGGGAGCTGTTTTTT.

This sequence joins TRBV25-1 and TRBJ2-7, with 8 bases identical to TRBD1. CDR1 MGHDK and CDR2 SYGVNS come from the germline V gene. V was clipped by 11 bases and J by 3 bases; unmatched bases: 9. CDR3 length: 13 residues. The CDR3 sequence: CAVQGARFYEQYF. CDR3 sequence (DNA): TGTGCCGTTCAGGGGGCCCGTTTCTACGAGCAGTACTTC.

The rearrangement uses TRBV27 and TRBJ1-5, with a possible D match to TRBD1 (5 bases). V was cut by 6 bases and J by 0 bases, with 12 bases left in between. The CDR3 contains 15 residues. Looked up from germline, CDR1 is MNHEY and CDR2 is SMNVEV (reference sequence). CDR3 in amino acids: CASRKDSYSNQPQHF. The CDR3, as DNA: TGTGCCAGCAGAAAAGACAGTTATAGCAATCAGCCCCAGCATTTT.

The chain employs TRBV14 and TRBJ2-7, with D possibly matching TRBD2 (5 bases). The CDR3 loop spans 13 amino acids. V lost 6 bases to trimming and J lost 1 base, with 10 bases between them. CDR1 and CDR2 from the germline V gene are SGHDN and FVKESK. CDR3 loop: CASSTSKSYEQYF. DNA for the CDR3: TGTGCCAGCAGTACTAGTAAGTCCTACGAGCAGTACTTC.

The chain joins TRBV9 to TRBJ1-1, with a tentative D call TRBD1 (5 bases). The CDR3 consists of 15 residues. The V gene lost 3 bases and the J gene lost 5 bases, with 17 bases spanning the gap. Germline lookup yields CDR1 SGDLS and CDR2 YYNGEE. CDR3 amino acids: CASSGDSPGRTEAFF. In DNA, the CDR3 is TGTGCCAGCAGCGGCGACAGTCCCGGTAGGACTGAAGCTTTCTTT.

The chain joins TRBV5-5 to TRBJ1-6, with 7 bases that match TRBD1. The germline V gene encodes CDR1 SGHKS and CDR2 YYEKEE (reference sequence). The CDR3 extends over 15 amino acids. V was clipped by 2 bases and J by 9 bases; unmatched bases: 8. This CDR3 is CASSFGGQGGSPLHF. DNA for the CDR3: TGTGCCAGCAGCTTTGGGGGGCAGGGGGGTTCACCCCTCCACTTT. Using reference TRBV5-5 and TRBJ1-6 for the parts outside the CDR3, the full variable domain is DAGVTQSPTHLIKTRGQQVTLRCSPISGHKSVSWYQQVLGQGPQFIFQYYEKEERGRGNFPDRFSARQFPNYSSELNVNALLLGDSALYLCASSFGGQGGSPLHFGNGTRLTVT.